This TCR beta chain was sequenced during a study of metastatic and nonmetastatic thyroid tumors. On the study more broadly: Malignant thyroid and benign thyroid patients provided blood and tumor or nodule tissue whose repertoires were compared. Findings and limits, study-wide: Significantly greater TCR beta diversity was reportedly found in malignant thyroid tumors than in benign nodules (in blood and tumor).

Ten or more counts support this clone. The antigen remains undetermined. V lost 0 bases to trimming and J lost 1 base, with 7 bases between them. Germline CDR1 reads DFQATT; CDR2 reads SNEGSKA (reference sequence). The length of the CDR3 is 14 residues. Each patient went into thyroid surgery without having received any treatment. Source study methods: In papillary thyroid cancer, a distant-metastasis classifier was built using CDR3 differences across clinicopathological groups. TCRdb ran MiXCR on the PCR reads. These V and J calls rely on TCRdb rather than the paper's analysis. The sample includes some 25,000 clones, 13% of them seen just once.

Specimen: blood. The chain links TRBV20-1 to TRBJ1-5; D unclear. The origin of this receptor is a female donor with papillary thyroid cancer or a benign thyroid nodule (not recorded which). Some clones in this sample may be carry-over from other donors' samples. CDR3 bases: TGCAGTGCTAGAGATTGGCGGAGCAATCAGCCCCAGCATTTT. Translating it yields CSARDWRSNQPQHF.